The present entry profiles one T cell receptor (beta chain) with its context. The junction does not match germline at one end; this may be a read error. This entry comes from a study of T cells in Graves' hyperthyroidism and ophthalmopathy. Study-wide context: Upon initial diagnosis and before any treatment, peripheral blood was collected.

The CDR3 regions of TCR beta were amplified from RNA transcripts. Primed by the HTBI set, a first-round RT-PCR was run on the TCR CDR3. A single record per CDR3 protein comes from TCRdb applying MiXCR to the multiplex PCR reads. The sample records about 770,000 distinct CDR3 sequences, around 19% being singletons. The origin of this receptor is a woman between 50 and 59 years old with Graves' hyperthyroidism that later progressed to Graves' ophthalmopathy. The sequenced sample was blood.

This CDR3 is CASSPRQVGYGQYF. For the CDR3, the DNA is TGTGCCAGCAGCCCCCGACAGGTTGGCTACGGGCAGTACTTC. This chain uses TRBV3-1 with TRBJ2-7, with D maybe TRBD1 (6 bases). The germline V gene encodes CDR1 LGHDT and CDR2 YNNKEL (reference sequence). This CDR3 region has 14 residues.